Listed below are T cell receptor beta chains from one sample, sequenced in a study of T-cell memory formation after mild COVID-19. TCRdb recomputed calls from the 5' RACE reads with MiXCR, one row per CDR3 protein. The sample consists of hundreds of thousands of distinct CDR3 sequences, over 15% of them appearing once. The specimen was PBMCs or a T cell subset sorted from them (not recorded which). These receptors were obtained from an adult woman who had mild COVID-19 (a few samples of this study predate the infection). Cell type and time point are not known. The CDR3 runs from the conserved cysteine through the conserved F or W. The D gene is left open where the match is weak. Clone size is not always given. Where it is, it says once, few, many or a class for expanded clones.

CDR3nt: TGTGCCAGCAGCCAAGCAGGAAGCAGGCCGCTTTACTTC
CDR3aa: CASSQAGSRPLYF
abundance: few
j_gene: TRBJ2-5
d_gene: -
v_gene: TRBV3-1
len: 13

CDR3nt: TGTGCCAGCAGCGTAGGTGGGGACACCGCCGAACAGTACTTC
CDR3aa: CASSVGGDTAEQYF
abundance: -
j_gene: TRBJ2-7
d_gene: -
v_gene: TRBV9
len: 14

CDR3nt: TGTGCCATCAGTGACAGGGAAGCCTACGAGCAGTACTTC
CDR3aa: CAISDREAYEQYF
abundance: -
j_gene: TRBJ2-7
d_gene: -
v_gene: TRBV10-3
len: 13

CDR3nt: TGTGCCAGCAGTTGGACTAGCGGGGGGTCTCCCTTTTCAGATACGCAGTATTTT
CDR3aa: CASSWTSGGSPFSDTQYF
abundance: -
j_gene: TRBJ2-3
d_gene: TRBD2
v_gene: TRBV12-3/TRBV12-4
len: 18

CDR3nt: TGTGCCAGCAGTTGGTACACCGGGGAGCTGTTTTTT
CDR3aa: CASSWYTGELFF
abundance: few
j_gene: TRBJ2-2
d_gene: -
v_gene: TRBV12-3/TRBV12-4
len: 12

CDR3nt: TGTGCCAGCAGTTTATACGCAGGGAGCTCCTACGAGCAGTACTTC
CDR3aa: CASSLYAGSSYEQYF
abundance: few
j_gene: TRBJ2-7
d_gene: -
v_gene: TRBV27
len: 15

CDR3nt: TGCAGTGCTAGAGATTTCCCGCCGACAGGGAAAGAGCAGTACTTC
CDR3aa: CSARDFPPTGKEQYF
abundance: few
j_gene: TRBJ2-7
d_gene: TRBD1
v_gene: TRBV20-1
len: 15

CDR3nt: TGTGCCAGCACCGGGAGTGGGCAGGCGCAGTTCTTC
CDR3aa: CASTGSGQAQFF
abundance: -
j_gene: TRBJ2-1
d_gene: -
v_gene: TRBV28
len: 12

CDR3nt: TGTGCCAGCAGCTTTAACCGTCCGGGACTAGGGCGTGAGACCCAGTACTTC
CDR3aa: CASSFNRPGLGRETQYF
abundance: -
j_gene: TRBJ2-5
d_gene: TRBD2
v_gene: TRBV7-9
len: 17

CDR3nt: TGTGCCAGCAGTTCAGTTGGGACAGGGGAGAGAAAACTGTTTTTT
CDR3aa: CASSSVGTGERKLFF
abundance: few
j_gene: TRBJ1-4
d_gene: TRBD1
v_gene: TRBV27
len: 15

CDR3nt: TGTGCCAGCAGCTTAGATGGGGGGCCCAACTACGAGCAGTACTTC
CDR3aa: CASSLDGGPNYEQYF
abundance: -
j_gene: TRBJ2-7
d_gene: -
v_gene: TRBV11-2
len: 15

CDR3nt: TGTGCCAGCAGCCAAGACCGGACAGGAGATGGCTACACCTTC
CDR3aa: CASSQDRTGDGYTF
abundance: few
j_gene: TRBJ1-2
d_gene: TRBD1
v_gene: TRBV4-2
len: 14

CDR3nt: TGTGCCAGCAGCGCGGCTGGGGCCAACGTCCTGACTTTC
CDR3aa: CASSAAGANVLTF
abundance: -
j_gene: TRBJ2-6
d_gene: -
v_gene: TRBV9
len: 13

CDR3nt: TGTGCCAGCAGTTGGACTAGCGGGAGCCACGAGCAGTACTTC
CDR3aa: CASSWTSGSHEQYF
abundance: -
j_gene: TRBJ2-7
d_gene: TRBD2
v_gene: TRBV12-3/TRBV12-4
len: 14

CDR3nt: TGCGCCAGCAGCCATCCCCCCTACGAGCAGTACTTC
CDR3aa: CASSHPPYEQYF
abundance: few
j_gene: TRBJ2-7
d_gene: -
v_gene: TRBV5-1
len: 12

CDR3nt: TGTGCCAGCAGTGCCTTGACTAGCCCTCCCTACAATGAGCAGTTCTTC
CDR3aa: CASSALTSPPYNEQFF
abundance: -
j_gene: TRBJ2-1
d_gene: TRBD2
v_gene: TRBV6-4
len: 16

CDR3nt: TGTGCCAGCAGTTATCAGGGACAGCAGAATAATCAGCCCCAGCATTTT
CDR3aa: CASSYQGQQNNQPQHF
abundance: -
j_gene: TRBJ1-5
d_gene: TRBD1
v_gene: TRBV6-6
len: 16

CDR3nt: TGTGCCAGCAGCCGCGCGGGGGGAGTCCATATCGGCTACACCTTC
CDR3aa: CASSRAGGVHIGYTF
abundance: -
j_gene: TRBJ1-2
d_gene: -
v_gene: TRBV12-3/TRBV12-4
len: 15

CDR3nt: TGTGCCAGCAGCCTTCAGGGGACGCCGAACACTGAAGCTTTCTTT
CDR3aa: CASSLQGTPNTEAFF
abundance: once
j_gene: TRBJ1-1
d_gene: -
v_gene: TRBV14
len: 15

CDR3nt: TGCAGCGTTGAAGATCGTGGTGGCAGGTTGAACACTGAAGCTTTCTTT
CDR3aa: CSVEDRGGRLNTEAFF
abundance: -
j_gene: TRBJ1-1
d_gene: -
v_gene: TRBV29-1
len: 16

CDR3nt: TGTGCCAGCAGTTATTTGAAGTATGAAAAACTGTTTTTT
CDR3aa: CASSYLKYEKLFF
abundance: few
j_gene: TRBJ1-4
d_gene: -
v_gene: TRBV6-5
len: 13

CDR3nt: TGTGCCGCGTCGGCGGGAGGCTCAGATACGCAGTATTTT
CDR3aa: CAASAGGSDTQYF
abundance: -
j_gene: TRBJ2-3
d_gene: TRBD2
v_gene: TRBV9
len: 13

CDR3nt: TGCAGCGTTGTGGGGGGGGAGGGACACAGCAATGAGCAGTTCTTC
CDR3aa: CSVVGGEGHSNEQFF
abundance: -
j_gene: TRBJ2-1
d_gene: -
v_gene: TRBV29-1
len: 15

CDR3nt: TGTGCCAGCTCCCACGGATTAACAGGACTAACTGAAGCTTTCTTT
CDR3aa: CASSHGLTGLTEAFF
abundance: -
j_gene: TRBJ1-1
d_gene: -
v_gene: TRBV18
len: 15

CDR3nt: TGTGCCAGCAGCTTAGGACTAGTGGGTCAAGAGACCCAGTACTTC
CDR3aa: CASSLGLVGQETQYF
abundance: few
j_gene: TRBJ2-5
d_gene: TRBD2
v_gene: TRBV7-3
len: 15

CDR3nt: TGTGCCACCAGTGGGAACAGGGTCCACACAGATACGCAGTATTTT
CDR3aa: CATSGNRVHTDTQYF
abundance: many
j_gene: TRBJ2-3
d_gene: -
v_gene: TRBV24-1
len: 15

CDR3nt: TGTGCCAGTATTGGGCCAGGGGTAAACACTGAAGCTTTCTTT
CDR3aa: CASIGPGVNTEAFF
abundance: few
j_gene: TRBJ1-1
d_gene: -
v_gene: TRBV19
len: 14

CDR3nt: TGTGCCAGCAGTCGTTGGGGCTCCTACGAGCAGTACTTC
CDR3aa: CASSRWGSYEQYF
abundance: few
j_gene: TRBJ2-7
d_gene: -
v_gene: TRBV7-9
len: 13

CDR3nt: TGTGCCAGCAGTTACTTAAGGAACTACGAGCAGTACTTC
CDR3aa: CASSYLRNYEQYF
abundance: -
j_gene: TRBJ2-7
d_gene: -
v_gene: TRBV6-5
len: 13

CDR3nt: TGTGCCAGCAGCTTATACCAACGGCAATCGGGGGTGGAACTGTTTTTT
CDR3aa: CASSLYQRQSGVELFF
abundance: many
j_gene: TRBJ1-4
d_gene: -
v_gene: TRBV7-9
len: 16

CDR3nt: TGCGCCAGCAGCCAAGAAGCGTCAGGGAACTATGGCTACACCTTC
CDR3aa: CASSQEASGNYGYTF
abundance: -
j_gene: TRBJ1-2
d_gene: -
v_gene: TRBV4-1
len: 15

CDR3nt: TGTGCCAGCAGCGTAGCTGGGGAACAGTCCGAAGCTTTCTTT
CDR3aa: CASSVAGEQSEAFF
abundance: many
j_gene: TRBJ1-1
d_gene: -
v_gene: TRBV9
len: 14

CDR3nt: TGTGCCATCAGTGAAGGACAGAACAATCAGCCCCAGCATTTT
CDR3aa: CAISEGQNNQPQHF
abundance: few
j_gene: TRBJ1-5
d_gene: -
v_gene: TRBV10-3
len: 14

CDR3nt: TGCGCCAGCAGCTTTCAGCGGGACAGCTCCTACGAGCAGTACTTC
CDR3aa: CASSFQRDSSYEQYF
abundance: -
j_gene: TRBJ2-7
d_gene: -
v_gene: TRBV5-1
len: 15

CDR3nt: TGTGCCAGCAGCTTAATTTTGGGTAATGAGCAGTTCTTC
CDR3aa: CASSLILGNEQFF
abundance: many
j_gene: TRBJ2-1
d_gene: -
v_gene: TRBV7-2
len: 13

CDR3nt: TGCGCCAGCAGCCCGGGACTAGCCAACCAAGAGACCCAGTACTTC
CDR3aa: CASSPGLANQETQYF
abundance: -
j_gene: TRBJ2-5
d_gene: TRBD2
v_gene: TRBV5-1
len: 15

CDR3nt: TGCGCCAGCAGCTTCCGGGGATCAAGCTCCTACAATGAGCAGTTCTTC
CDR3aa: CASSFRGSSSYNEQFF
abundance: many
j_gene: TRBJ2-1
d_gene: -
v_gene: TRBV5-1
len: 16

CDR3nt: TGTGCCAGCAGCTTAGCGGGGCCAGGGCCCTATGGCTACACCTTC
CDR3aa: CASSLAGPGPYGYTF
abundance: few
j_gene: TRBJ1-2
d_gene: -
v_gene: TRBV11-3
len: 15

CDR3nt: TGCAGCGCTGAAGTAACTAGCGGACACAATGAGCAGTTCTTC
CDR3aa: CSAEVTSGHNEQFF
abundance: -
j_gene: TRBJ2-1
d_gene: TRBD2
v_gene: TRBV29-1
len: 14

CDR3nt: TGTGCCAGCAGCACCGACAGGGCCGGGGAGCTGTTTTTT
CDR3aa: CASSTDRAGELFF
abundance: few
j_gene: TRBJ2-2
d_gene: TRBD1
v_gene: TRBV12-3/TRBV12-4
len: 13

CDR3nt: TGTGCCAGCAGTTACACCGGGGAGCTGTTTTTT
CDR3aa: CASSYTGELFF
abundance: many
j_gene: TRBJ2-2
d_gene: -
v_gene: TRBV7-9
len: 11

CDR3nt: TGTGCCAGCAGCTCCCGCGGGACTGGCTCCTACAATGAGCAGTTCTTC
CDR3aa: CASSSRGTGSYNEQFF
abundance: few
j_gene: TRBJ2-1
d_gene: -
v_gene: TRBV11-2
len: 16

CDR3nt: TGTGCCAGCAGCCAAGAAATAGCGGCCGCCTACGAGCAGTACTTC
CDR3aa: CASSQEIAAAYEQYF
abundance: many
j_gene: TRBJ2-7
d_gene: -
v_gene: TRBV3-1
len: 15

CDR3nt: TGTGCCAGCAGCCCGACGGCGGCTAGCGGCAGCACAGATACGCAGTATTTT
CDR3aa: CASSPTAASGSTDTQYF
abundance: -
j_gene: TRBJ2-3
d_gene: TRBD2
v_gene: TRBV7-3
len: 17

CDR3nt: TGTGCCAGCAGCCAAGAGATTGGCGTGATGAATGAGCAGTTCTTC
CDR3aa: CASSQEIGVMNEQFF
abundance: few
j_gene: TRBJ2-1
d_gene: -
v_gene: TRBV4-2
len: 15